This entry features one T cell receptor (beta chain) sequence. Per the germline V gene, CDR1 is MNHEY and CDR2 is SVGAGI. Trimming stripped 6 bases from V and 1 base from J, with 14 bases between. This CDR3 has 15 amino acids. The sample belongs to a study of blood T cell repertoires in COVID-19. TCRdb's table, derived via immunoSEQ multiplex PCR, lists solely in-frame clones and lacks some. Counted here are approximately 140,000 clones, approximately 90% occurring once; the ten biggest clones make up approximately 1.3%. This rearrangement joins TRBV6-5 to TRBJ2-3; TRBD1 is a possible D gene (6 bases). Sample: PBMCs or T cells enriched from blood (not recorded which). The sequence was collected from a woman aged 25 to 39 with acute COVID-19. The CDR3 reads CASSSWGQGTDTQYF. As DNA, the CDR3 is TGTGCCAGCAGCTCATGGGGACAAGGCACAGATACGCAGTATTTT.